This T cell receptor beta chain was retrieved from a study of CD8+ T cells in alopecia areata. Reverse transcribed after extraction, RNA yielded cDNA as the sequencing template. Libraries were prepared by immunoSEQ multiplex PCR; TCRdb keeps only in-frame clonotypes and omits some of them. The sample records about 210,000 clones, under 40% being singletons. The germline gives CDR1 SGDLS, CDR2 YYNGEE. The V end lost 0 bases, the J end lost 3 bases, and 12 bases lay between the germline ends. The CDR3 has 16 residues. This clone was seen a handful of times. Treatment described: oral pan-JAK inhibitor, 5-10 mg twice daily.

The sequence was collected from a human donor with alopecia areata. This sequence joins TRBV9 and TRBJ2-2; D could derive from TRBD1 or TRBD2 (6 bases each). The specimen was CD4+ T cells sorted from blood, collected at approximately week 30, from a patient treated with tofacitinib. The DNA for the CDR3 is TGTGCCAGCAGCGTAGAGGGGGGCGCGTACACCGGGGAGCTGTTTTTT. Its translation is CASSVEGGAYTGELFF.